These 3 T cell receptor beta chains were sequenced from one sample in a study of T-cell reconstitution after alpha-beta-depleted transplantation in children (dated by TCRdb to between 2015 and 2016). Library generation was performed with PCR. Sequencing was performed on an Illumina HiSeq 2500. To normalize quantification of the TCRbeta repertoire, the TCR libraries were built with molecular barcoding that relied on unique molecular identifiers. TCRdb took the public reads, trimmed them with fastp at Q25, ran MiXCR for clone calling and kept in-frame beta chains. Under each unique CDR3 protein, matching rows form one entry showing the most common genes and DNA. The sample yields a few hundred thousand distinct CDR3 sequences; around 12% were counted once. The ten biggest clones cover roughly 5.4% of the sample. Material: PBMCs from the stem cell graft donor, obtained from the stem cell graft. The receptors come from a human donor who donated a stem cell graft to a child with combined immunodeficiency.

The CDR3 region has the DNA TGCGCCAGCAGCCAGACAGGGGGCTACACTGAAGCTTTCTTT. Translating it yields CASSQTGGYTEAFF. The chain combines TRBV4-3 with TRBJ1-1; TRBD1 matches 10 bases. In germline, CDR1 is LGHNA, CDR2 YSLEER. After removal of 3 bases from V and 3 bases from J, the junction contained 1 base not matched to a gene. The CDR3 is 14 amino acids.

This clonotype was counted a few times. The chain joins TRBV30 to TRBJ2-1, with D possibly being TRBD2 (5 bases). The germline V and J ends were trimmed by 0 bases and 15 bases, with 12 bases remaining between them. The CDR3 consists of 11 residues. Germline CDR1 and CDR2: GTSNPN and SVGIG (reference sequence). The CDR3 sequence: CAWSVRGRRFF. CDR3 nucleotide sequence: TGTGCCTGGAGTGTACGTGGGAGAAGGTTCTTC.

The chain links TRBV7-8 to TRBJ2-1, with D possibly matching TRBD1 (6 bases). Trimming shortened V by 1 base and J by 4 bases, and 11 bases separated the two germline ends. The CDR3 totals 15 residues. Germline-derived CDR1 and CDR2 are SGHVS and FQNEAQ. The CDR3 coding sequence is TGTGCCAGCAGCTTAGAGGACAGCCTTTACAATGAGCAGTTCTTC. Protein product: CASSLEDSLYNEQFF.